These 15 T cell receptor beta chains originate from one sample sequenced in a study of blood T cell repertoires in COVID-19 (dated by TCRdb to the early 2020s). The library relied on the immunoSEQ multiplex PCR assay. The table was pulled from immuneACCESS by TCRdb, which kept in-frame rearrangements only. Such tables lose some clones; where checked, under half of the loss comes from unresolved V genes, and the rest has no known cause. In all, the sample holds approximately 37,000 clones, and 87% of those were seen once. The ten largest make up around a tenth of the sample. The sequencing sample was made of peripheral blood. The receptor set was obtained from an elderly man with active COVID-19.

This clone came up once. This chain connects TRBV28 to TRBJ2-1, with 9 positions matching TRBD1. V gave up 2 bases and J gave up 3 bases; unmatched junction bases: 5. Per the germline V gene, CDR1 is MDHEN and CDR2 is SYDVKM. This CDR3 spans 16 amino acids. The CDR3 loop is CASSLLSTGGYNEQFF. CDR3 in DNA: TGTGCCAGCAGTTTACTCTCGACAGGGGGCTACAATGAGCAGTTCTTC.

The gene calls are TRBV7-8 and TRBJ1-5; D may be TRBD1 (6 bases). V lost 0 bases and J lost 5, with 20 bases in between. From germline, CDR1 is SGHVS and CDR2 FQNEAQ. CDR3 length: 18 amino acids. CDR3 coding DNA: TGTGCCAGCAGCTTAGCGGCACAGGGTGGGCCCAGATATCAGCCCCAGCATTTT. Its protein product is CASSLAAQGGPRYQPQHF.

The V call is TRBV7-9, the J call TRBJ2-2, with 7 nucleotides matching TRBD1. The V gene's germline CDR1 is SEHNR and CDR2 FQNEAQ (reference sequence). CDR3 size: 15 residues. The V gene end was trimmed by 5 bases and the J gene end by 0 bases; junction bases not matched to a gene: 3. The CDR3 region has the DNA TGTGCCAGCAGCACCAGGGGGTCGAACACCGGGGAGCTGTTTTTT. Protein: CASSTRGSNTGELFF.

This clone was detected once. The CDR3 DNA reads TGTGCCAGCAGTCAAGCGGGGACTAGCCCTCCCTACGAGCAGTACTTC. Amino acids: CASSQAGTSPPYEQYF. This chain uses TRBV28 with TRBJ2-7, with 9 nucleotides matching TRBD2. Germline CDR1 and CDR2: MDHEN and SYDVKM. Trimming removed 5 bases from V and 2 bases from J; junction bases left unmatched: 10. The CDR3 runs to 16 residues.

This chain links TRBV7-8 with TRBJ1-1, with TRBD1 matching 10 bases. This CDR3 has 17 residues. The J segment lost 2 bases and the V segment lost 3 bases, leaving 9 bases of the junction unmatched. CDR1 and CDR2 from the germline V gene are SGHVS and FQNEAQ. CDR3 region: CASSFGTGAMTNTEAFF. In DNA form, the CDR3 reads TGTGCCAGCAGCTTTGGGACAGGGGCCATGACAAACACTGAAGCTTTCTTT.

This sequence joins TRBV7-8 and TRBJ2-5, with 11 bases aligning to TRBD2. V was clipped by 3 bases and J by 5 bases; unmatched bases: 2. This CDR3 has 14 amino acids. Germline assignment: CDR1 SGHVS and CDR2 FQNEAQ. CDR3 amino acids: CASSLTSGVETQYF. CDR3 nucleotides: TGTGCCAGCAGCTTGACTAGCGGGGTTGAGACCCAGTACTTC.

The chain uses TRBV27 and TRBJ1-2; TRBD1 is a possible D gene (6 bases). This CDR3 contains 15 residues. Germline values: CDR1 MNHEY, CDR2 SMNVEV (reference sequence). V was trimmed by 6 bases and J by 1 base, leaving 15 bases between them. The CDR3 loop is CASRRGGPNNYGYTF. In DNA, the CDR3 is TGTGCCAGCAGGAGGGGGGGACCCAATAACTATGGCTACACCTTC.

The gene calls are TRBV7-9 and TRBJ2-1; 7 bases agree with TRBD1. J lost 3 bases, V lost 5 bases, and 4 bases had no gene match. This CDR3 is built from 14 residues. CDR1 SEHNR and CDR2 FQNEAQ come from the germline V gene (reference sequence). The CDR3 is CASSRTGHYNEQFF. The DNA of the CDR3 is TGTGCCAGCAGCCGGACAGGACACTACAATGAGCAGTTCTTC. The entire variable domain, with the rest obtained from reference TRBV7-9 and TRBJ2-1, is as follows: DTGVSQNPRHKITKRGQNVTFRCDPISEHNRLYWYRQTLGQGPEFLTYFQNEAQLEKSRLLSDRFSAERPKGSFSTLEIQRTEQGDSAMYLCASSRTGHYNEQFFGPGTRLTVL.

The chain is built from TRBV7-9 and TRBJ2-3; no firm D call. The CDR3 has 11 amino acids. Between the trimmed V and J ends, which lost 5 bases and 6 bases, there was a span of 6 bases. The V gene's germline CDR1 is SEHNR and CDR2 FQNEAQ (reference sequence). CDR3 nucleotide sequence: TGTGCCAGCAGCCCCCCGGATACGCAGTATTTT. It encodes CASSPPDTQYF.

The chain joins TRBV29-1 to TRBJ1-1; 7 bases map to TRBD1. This CDR3 region has 12 residues. V dropped 7 bases and J dropped 0; count of bases not matched to a gene: 2. CDR1 and CDR2 (germline): SQVTM, ANQGSEA. CDR3 in amino acids: CSGGQLNTEAFF. The CDR3 DNA sequence: TGCAGCGGGGGACAGTTGAACACTGAAGCTTTCTTT. Combining the CDR3 with reference TRBV29-1 and TRBJ1-1 gives the whole variable domain SAVISQKPSRDICQRGTSLTIQCQVDSQVTMMFWYRQQPGQSLTLIATANQGSEATYESGFVIDKFPISRPNLTFSTLTVSNMSPEDSSIYLCSGGQLNTEAFFGQGTRLTVV.

This sequence joins TRBV5-5 and TRBJ1-6; D might be TRBD1 (5 bases). CDR1 and CDR2 from the germline V gene are SGHKS and YYEKEE (reference sequence). Trimming took off 1 base at V and 8 bases at J, with 13 bases between the two ends. The CDR3 sequence is 15 residues long. CDR3 nucleotides: TGTGCCAGCAGCTTGTCGCGGACCAGGGATTCACCCCTCCACTTT. This translates into CASSLSRTRDSPLHF.

This chain links TRBV7-2 with TRBJ2-5; 7 bases map to TRBD2. With 5 bases clipped from V and 4 bases from J, the junction kept 4 bases outside the gene matches. This CDR3 has 13 amino acids. CDR1 is SGHTA and CDR2 is FQGNSA in the germline V gene. The CDR3 DNA reads as TGTGCCAGCAGCCTGACTAGCTTAGAGACCCAGTACTTC. This translates into CASSLTSLETQYF.

The rearrangement links TRBV18 to TRBJ1-2, with D tentatively TRBD1 (6 bases). V lost 4 bases, J lost 0 bases, and 15 bases lay in between. Germline CDR1 and CDR2: KGHSH and LQKENI. The CDR3 contains 16 residues. CDR3 sequence: CASSLYRDTTNYGYTF. In DNA form, the CDR3 reads TGTGCCAGCTCACTTTACCGGGACACTACTAACTATGGCTACACCTTC.

This clone was found a few times. V is TRBV27 and J is TRBJ2-7; 10 bases match TRBD2. Germline V gene sequence: CDR1 MNHEY, CDR2 SMNVEV (reference sequence). V was clipped by 6 bases and J by 7 bases; unmatched bases: 12. This CDR3 contains 15 residues. CDR3 amino acids: CASSRLAGALGEQYF. CDR3 coding DNA: TGTGCCAGCAGCCGTCTAGCGGGGGCCCTGGGGGAGCAGTACTTC.

V is TRBV7-2 and J is TRBJ2-7; D is possibly TRBD1 (5 bases). V lost 0 bases to trimming and J lost 2 bases, with 20 bases between them. Germline values: CDR1 SGHTA, CDR2 FQGNSA. CDR3 length equals 18 residues. In nucleotides, the CDR3 is TGTGCCAGCAGCTTAGCGGGCAGGGCGCGCTCATGGACCTACGAGCAGTACTTC. Translating it yields CASSLAGRARSWTYEQYF.